This T cell receptor beta chain was recorded in a study of metastatic and nonmetastatic thyroid tumors. At the level of the study: Repertoires from blood and tumor or nodule tissue of malignant and benign thyroid patients were compared. Whole-study results and caveats: In both blood and tumor samples, TCR beta diversity was reported significantly higher for malignant than benign nodules.

How the authors handled the data: Using the CDR3 differences seen across clinicopathological groups, the authors built a distant-metastasis classifier for papillary thyroid cancer, which was meant to discriminate distant-metastatic patients. TCRdb reanalyzed the PCR reads with MiXCR. V and J calls and clone size were set by TCRdb, not the authors. The sample lists about 8,400 clones; roughly 29% were seen once. There are many counts of this clone. Its antigen is not identified. The entire patient cohort was treatment-naive prior to thyroid surgery. From germline, CDR1 is SQVTM and CDR2 ANQGSEA. This CDR3 is built from 12 residues. After removal of 6 bases from V and 7 bases from J, the junction contained 8 bases not matched to a gene.

J is TRBJ1-1 and V is TRBV29-1, with 7 bases lining up with TRBD1. Input material: tumor tissue. The sequence came from a female donor with papillary thyroid cancer or a benign thyroid nodule (not recorded which). Some clones in this sample may be carry-over from other donors' samples. CDR3 nucleotide sequence: TGCAGCGTCGATAACAGGGGAGTTGAAGCTTTCTTT. Translating it yields CSVDNRGVEAFF.